This T cell receptor (beta chain) was profiled in a study of tumor-infiltrating lymphocytes in primary liver carcinoma. Unsorted whole blood yielded the blood RNA, and germline DNA was also extracted. Total RNA amounting to 500 ng was the source from which TCR beta cDNA was made with a constant-region primer. Three nested multiplex PCR rounds, a slightly modified ARM-PCR method, built the TCR beta libraries. TRBV1-TRBV30 forward primers paired with a C-beta reverse primer were used in the first two PCR rounds, which ran approximately 11 cycles each. TCRdb ran MiXCR on the multiplex PCR reads and lists one entry per CDR3 protein. The profile covers 300,000 to 350,000 distinct CDR3 sequences, with roughly two thirds appearing a single time and about 6% taken by the ten largest. This clonotype was recorded many times. This CDR3 is built from 14 residues. From germline, CDR1 is ENHRY and CDR2 SYGVKD. The ends lost 3 bases at V and 7 bases at J; junction bases unmatched: 6.

The chain employs TRBV10-3 and TRBJ2-1, with TRBD1 identical over 7 bases. Sample: peripheral blood. This TCR came from a man in his forties or fifties with primary liver carcinoma and hepatitis B virus infection. The CDR3 sequence: CAISDGTVGNEQFF. CDR3 coding DNA: TGTGCCATCAGTGATGGGACAGTCGGGAATGAGCAGTTCTTC.